This T cell receptor beta chain appears in the sequencing data of a study of T cells expressing NK-cell markers. Looking at the study overall: It was from sorted CD3+CD56+NKG2C+, CD3+CD56+NKG2C- and CD3+CD56-NKG2C+ T cells that TCR beta repertoires came.

Concerning this clonotype: No antigen is known for it.

TCRdb re-called the 5' RACE reads; one entry per CDR3 protein, DNA not given. This sample's table has about 260,000 distinct CDR3 sequences. Study-wide results and limits: What remained unclear was the HCMV specificity of expanded NKG2C+ T cell clones. These clonotypes additionally ranked first within the CD3+CD56-NKG2C+ fraction of a handful of donors.

The CDR3 is made up of 14 amino acids. Germline V lookup: CDR1 MNHEY, CDR2 SVGEGT. The origin of this receptor is a woman aged 18 to 75 in good health. The sequenced material came from blood T cells: a sorted CD56 or NKG2C T cell subset, CD4+ or CD8+ T cells, or bulk PBMC T cells (not recorded which). The chain carries TRBV6-2 or TRBV6-3 and TRBJ2-2. CDR3: CASSYSWETGELFF.